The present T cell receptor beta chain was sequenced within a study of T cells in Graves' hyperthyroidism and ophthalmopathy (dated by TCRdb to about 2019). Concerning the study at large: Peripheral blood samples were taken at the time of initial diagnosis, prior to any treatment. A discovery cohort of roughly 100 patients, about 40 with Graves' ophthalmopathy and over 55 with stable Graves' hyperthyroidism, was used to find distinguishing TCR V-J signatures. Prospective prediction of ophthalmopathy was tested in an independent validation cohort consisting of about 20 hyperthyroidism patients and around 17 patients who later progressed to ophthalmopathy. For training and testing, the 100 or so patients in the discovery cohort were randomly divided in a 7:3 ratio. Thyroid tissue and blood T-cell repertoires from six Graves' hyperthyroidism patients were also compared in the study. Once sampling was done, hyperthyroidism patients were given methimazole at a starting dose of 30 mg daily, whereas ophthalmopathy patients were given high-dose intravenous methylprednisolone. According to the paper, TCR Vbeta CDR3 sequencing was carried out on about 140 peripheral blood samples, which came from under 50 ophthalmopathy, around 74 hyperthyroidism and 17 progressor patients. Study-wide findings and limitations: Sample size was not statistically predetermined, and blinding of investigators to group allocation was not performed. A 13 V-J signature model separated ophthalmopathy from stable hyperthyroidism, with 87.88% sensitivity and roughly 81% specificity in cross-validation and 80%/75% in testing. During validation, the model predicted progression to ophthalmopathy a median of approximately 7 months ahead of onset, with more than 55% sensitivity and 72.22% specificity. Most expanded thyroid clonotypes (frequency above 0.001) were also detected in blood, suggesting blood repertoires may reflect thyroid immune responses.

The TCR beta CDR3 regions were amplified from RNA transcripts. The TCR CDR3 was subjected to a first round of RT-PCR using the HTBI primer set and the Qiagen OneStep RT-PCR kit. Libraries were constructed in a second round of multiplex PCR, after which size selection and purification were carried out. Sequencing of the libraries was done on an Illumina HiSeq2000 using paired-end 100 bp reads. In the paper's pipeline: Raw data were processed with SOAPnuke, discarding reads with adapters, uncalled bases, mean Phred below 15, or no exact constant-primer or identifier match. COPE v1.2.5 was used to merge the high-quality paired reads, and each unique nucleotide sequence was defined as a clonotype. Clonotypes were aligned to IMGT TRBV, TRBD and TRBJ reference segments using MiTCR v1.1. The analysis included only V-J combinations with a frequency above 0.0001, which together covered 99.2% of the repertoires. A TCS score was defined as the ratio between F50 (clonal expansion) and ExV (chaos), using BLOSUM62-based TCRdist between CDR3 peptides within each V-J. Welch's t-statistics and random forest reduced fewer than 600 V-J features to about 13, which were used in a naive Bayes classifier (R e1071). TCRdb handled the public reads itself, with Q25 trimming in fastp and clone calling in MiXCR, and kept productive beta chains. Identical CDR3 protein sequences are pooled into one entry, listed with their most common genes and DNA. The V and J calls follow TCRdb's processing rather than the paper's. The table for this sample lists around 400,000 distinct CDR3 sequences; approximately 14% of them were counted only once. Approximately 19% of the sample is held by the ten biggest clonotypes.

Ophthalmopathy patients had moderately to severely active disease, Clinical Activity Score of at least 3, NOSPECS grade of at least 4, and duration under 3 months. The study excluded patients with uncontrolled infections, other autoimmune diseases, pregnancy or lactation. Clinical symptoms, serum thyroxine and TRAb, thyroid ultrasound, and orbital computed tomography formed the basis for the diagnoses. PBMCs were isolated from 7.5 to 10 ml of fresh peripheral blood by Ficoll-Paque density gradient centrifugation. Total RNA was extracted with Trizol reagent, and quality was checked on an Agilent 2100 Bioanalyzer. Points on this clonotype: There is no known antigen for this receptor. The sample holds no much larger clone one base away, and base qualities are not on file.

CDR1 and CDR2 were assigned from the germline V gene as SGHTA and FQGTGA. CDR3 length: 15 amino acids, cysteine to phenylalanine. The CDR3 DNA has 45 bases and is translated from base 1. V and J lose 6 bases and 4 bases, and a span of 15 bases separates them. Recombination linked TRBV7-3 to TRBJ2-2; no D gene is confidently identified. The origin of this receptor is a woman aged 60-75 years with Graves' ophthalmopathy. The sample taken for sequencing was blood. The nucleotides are TGTGCCAGCAGTCCTGACGCAGCCCGCACCGGGGAGCTGTTTTTT. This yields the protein CASSPDAARTGELFF.